This T cell receptor beta chain was obtained from a study of blood T cell repertoires in COVID-19. Overall study: The study drew acute and convalescent COVID-19 samples from the United States, Italy and Spain. Sample material is recorded as cDNA or gDNA derived from T cells, B-cell-depleted T cells, or PBMCs.

Per the authors' pipeline: Amplified reference gene primers provided the basis for estimating nucleated cell counts. Assay used: immunoSEQ multiplex PCR; TCRdb lists only in-frame clones, some missing. V, J and clone size reflect that table, while D and trimming were determined from the DNA. The sample lists some 250,000 clones; more than 85% were seen once. The TCR comes from a woman aged 70-85 years with active or convalescent COVID-19. The sequenced sample consisted of peripheral blood.

CDR3 coding DNA: TGTGCCAGCAGCGTCAACCAAGAGACCCAGTACTTC. It is translated as CASSVNQETQYF. The J gene is TRBJ2-5, the V gene TRBV9, with D hard to call. Germline values: CDR1 SGDLS, CDR2 YYNGEE. There are 12 residues in the CDR3. The V end lost 2 bases, the J end lost 0 bases, and 2 bases lay between the germline ends.